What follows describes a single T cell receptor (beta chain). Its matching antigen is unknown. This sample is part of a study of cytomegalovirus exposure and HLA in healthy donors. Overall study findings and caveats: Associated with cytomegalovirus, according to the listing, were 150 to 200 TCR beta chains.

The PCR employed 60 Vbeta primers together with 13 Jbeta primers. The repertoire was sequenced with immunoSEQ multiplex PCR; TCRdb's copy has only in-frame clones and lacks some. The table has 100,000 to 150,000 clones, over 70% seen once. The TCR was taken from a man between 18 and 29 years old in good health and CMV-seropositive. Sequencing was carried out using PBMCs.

This CDR3 is CASSLNVLGAQFF. DNA of the CDR3: TGCGCCAGCAGCCTAAATGTCCTGGGGGCCCAGTTCTTC. This rearrangement joins TRBV4-3 to TRBJ2-1, with a possible D match to TRBD1 (6 bases). The CDR3 has 13 residues. Trimming removed 4 bases at V and 13 bases at J, with 17 bases between. Germline V lookup: CDR1 LGHNA, CDR2 YSLEER.